The 27 T cell receptor beta chains reported below all come from one sample, sequenced in a study of control samples from healthy donors and cancer patients. Libraries were prepared by immunoSEQ multiplex PCR; TCRdb keeps only in-frame clonotypes and omits some of them. Of tens of thousands of clones listed, approximately 94% are singletons. Sequencing was performed on blood. These receptors all stem from a man aged 55 to 70 in good health.

The V and J genes are TRBV18 and TRBJ1-4; D is undetermined. Trimming pared 6 bases from V and 8 bases from J, leaving 22 bases between. There are 16 residues in the CDR3. The germline CDR1 and CDR2 sequences are KGHSH and LQKENI. The CDR3 nucleotides read TGTGCCAGCTCCCCAGAAAGGTCCCAATTCGGCGAAAAACTGTTTTTT. Translating it yields CASSPERSQFGEKLFF. Full variable domain (outside the CDR3, taken from reference TRBV18 and TRBJ1-4): NAGVMQNPRHLVRRRGQEARLRCSPMKGHSHVYWYRQLPEEGLKFMVYLQKENIIDESGMPKERFSAEFPKEGPSILRIQQVVRGDSAAYFCASSPERSQFGEKLFFGSGTQLSVL.

The rearrangement uses TRBV30 and TRBJ2-5, with TRBD1 matching 8 bases. V lost 5 bases to trimming and J lost 5 bases; unmatched junction nucleotides: 13. The germline V gene has CDR1 GTSNPN and CDR2 SVGIG (reference sequence). The length of the CDR3 is 15 residues. CDR3 region: CAWGAGQGVFETQYF. The DNA of the CDR3 is TGTGCCTGGGGGGCCGGACAGGGTGTTTTTGAGACCCAGTACTTC.

The V call is TRBV10-3, the J call TRBJ2-3, with 9 nucleotides matching TRBD2. The CDR3 has 13 amino acids. Germline V gene lookup returns CDR1 ENHRY and CDR2 SYGVKD. J lost 5 bases, V lost 11 bases, and 8 bases had no gene match. CDR3 residues: CAVAGVERDTQYF. The DNA for the CDR3 is TGTGCCGTAGCGGGAGTTGAAAGAGATACGCAGTATTTT.

The V call is TRBV10-1, the J call TRBJ2-1, with D perhaps TRBD2 (6 bases). The ends were cut back, 2 bases at V and 9 bases at J, with 11 bases in the middle. Germline CDR1 is WNHNN and CDR2 is SYGVQD (reference sequence). The CDR3 covers 13 residues. This CDR3 is CASSENVGGEQFF. Written as DNA, the CDR3 is TGCGCCAGCAGTGAGAACGTGGGGGGTGAGCAGTTCTTC.

This chain connects TRBV19 to TRBJ2-7, with unresolved D. Trimming cost V 3 bases and J 3 bases, with 9 bases left between them. This CDR3 has 13 amino acids. Per the germline V gene, CDR1 is LNHDA and CDR2 is SQIVND (reference sequence). CDR3 amino acids: CASSIMSGYEQYF. The CDR3 region has the DNA TGTGCCAGTAGTATTATGTCCGGCTACGAGCAGTACTTC.

V and J are TRBV6-2 or TRBV6-3 and TRBJ1-5; D gene uncertain. The CDR3 is made up of 16 amino acids. The V end was cut by 6 bases, the J end by 0 bases, with 15 bases between. Germline V gene sequence: CDR1 MNHEY, CDR2 SVGEGT. CDR3 sequence reads: CASSRAAPYSNQPQHF. In DNA, the CDR3 is TGTGCCAGCAGCCGGGCGGCCCCTTATAGCAATCAGCCCCAGCATTTT.

Concerning this clone itself: One junction end disagrees with the germline gene, perhaps due to a read error. The V and J genes are TRBV10-3 and TRBJ2-3, with 7 bases that match TRBD1. CDR3 length equals 12 residues. Germline CDR1 reads ENHRY; CDR2 reads SYGVKD. As DNA, the CDR3 is TGTGCCATCAGTGAGTCATCATCGACAGGGACCTTT. Amino acid sequence: CAISESSSTGTF.

The rearrangement uses TRBV6-1 and TRBJ1-3, with TRBD1 matching 8 bases. V lost 4 bases and J lost 3; bases outside the gene matches: 8. CDR1 is MNHNS and CDR2 is SASEGT in the germline V gene. The CDR3 runs to 16 residues. The CDR3 coding sequence is TGTGCCAGCAGTGCTTCCAGGGGGCTGTATGGAAACACCATATATTTT. Protein sequence: CASSASRGLYGNTIYF.

The CDR3 sequence is CASILSGTDTQYF. CDR3 coding DNA: TGTGCCAGCATCCTAAGTGGCACAGATACGCAGTATTTT. The V call is TRBV9, the J call TRBJ2-3; no clear D gene. The V gene's germline CDR1 is SGDLS and CDR2 YYNGEE. V lost 6 bases, J lost 1 base, and 9 bases lay in between. The CDR3 is 13 residues long.

The chain uses TRBV2 and TRBJ2-7; 8 bases fit TRBD2. With V trimmed by 6 bases and J by 5 bases, 6 bases remained unmatched. This CDR3 is 13 amino acids long. In germline, CDR1 is SNHLY, CDR2 FYNNEI. Here the CDR3 DNA reads TGTGCCAGCAGCTATGGGACTAGTAACGAGCAGTACTTC. Translated, it gives CASSYGTSNEQYF. The variable domain in full, with the rest retrieved from reference TRBV2 and TRBJ2-7, is EPEVTQTPSHQVTQMGQEVILRCVPISNHLYFYWYRQILGQKVEFLVSFYNNEISEKSEIFDDQFSVERPDGSNFTLKIRSTKLEDSAMYFCASSYGTSNEQYFGPGTRLTVT.

The rearrangement links TRBV19 to TRBJ2-1, with 12 bases lining up with TRBD2. The germline gives CDR1 LNHDA, CDR2 SQIVND (reference sequence). Trimming cost V 1 base and J 3 bases; bases outside gene matches: 10. The CDR3 sequence is 19 residues long. Here the CDR3 DNA reads TGTGCCAGTAGTATAGTTGGACTAGCGGGATCCGCTGGCTACAATGAGCAGTTCTTC. Protein sequence: CASSIVGLAGSAGYNEQFF.

CDR3 coding DNA: TGTGCCAGCAGCTTGGTAAGGGGACCTGAAGCTTTCTTT. Amino acids: CASSLVRGPEAFF. The genes are TRBV5-4 and TRBJ1-1, with TRBD1 as a possible D gene (5 bases). CDR1 is SGHNT and CDR2 is YYREEE in the germline V gene (reference sequence). Between the trimmed V and J ends, which lost 0 bases and 6 bases, there was a span of 9 bases. CDR3 length equals 13 residues.

This clone occurred once. The DNA is omitted, as the CDR3 cannot be located on it reliably, and the CDR3 follows TCRdb's listing. V gene TRBV21-1 combines with J gene TRBJ2-3; TRBD1 is the table's D call, not checked against the DNA. TRBV21-1 is tagged as a pseudogene. The CDR3 is made up of 19 amino acids, end residues included. CDR3 loop: CASSDRASDWGRGTDTQYF.

This clone was recorded once. CDR3 loop: CASSYGPQGDQPQHF. CDR3 coding DNA: TGTGCCAGCAGTTACGGACCCCAGGGGGATCAGCCCCAGCATTTT. The chain joins TRBV6-5 to TRBJ1-5; 7 positions match TRBD1. The CDR3 runs to 15 residues. Per the germline V gene, CDR1 is MNHEY and CDR2 is SVGAGI. V gave up 2 bases and J gave up 5 bases; unmatched junction bases: 6.

V is TRBV10-2 and J is TRBJ2-5; tentative D call: TRBD2 (5 bases). This CDR3 comprises 12 residues. Germline values: CDR1 WSHSY, CDR2 SAAADI. Trimming left V 6 bases short and J 5 bases short, with 10 bases between. The CDR3 protein is CASREIAETQYF. The DNA for the CDR3 is TGCGCCAGCAGAGAAATAGCGGAGACCCAGTACTTC.

V gene TRBV19 combines with J gene TRBJ1-5; D unresolved. The V end was cut by 2 bases, the J end by 2 bases, with 10 bases between. Germline-derived CDR1 and CDR2 are LNHDA and SQIVND (reference sequence). The CDR3 has 15 residues. The CDR3, as DNA: TGTGCCAGTAGTATACAGACCTTTGGCAATCAGCCCCAGCATTTT. Protein product: CASSIQTFGNQPQHF.

In DNA, the CDR3 is TGTGCCAGCAGTAACTTAGACAGGGTCAAGGATGAGCAGTTCTTC. This sequence encodes CASSNLDRVKDEQFF. The chain is built from TRBV6-2 or TRBV6-3 and TRBJ2-1; TRBD1 aligns across 7 bases. CDR3 length: 15 amino acids. CDR1 is MNHEY, CDR2 SVGEGT, per germline. Unmatched junction bases numbered 12, after V lost 5 bases and J lost 8 bases.

A word on this clone: Other DNA sequences in the same sample also yield this CDR3. This chain uses TRBV30 with TRBJ1-4; D uncertain. The germline V gene encodes CDR1 GTSNPN and CDR2 SVGIG (reference sequence). The V and J ends lost 0 bases and 0 bases respectively, with 5 bases between them. This CDR3 spans 14 amino acids. The CDR3 coding sequence is TGTGCCTGGAGTGTCTTGGCAACTAATGAAAAACTGTTTTTT. This translates into CAWSVLATNEKLFF.

The rearrangement uses TRBV30 and TRBJ2-7; D might be TRBD1 (6 bases). The germline CDR1 and CDR2 sequences are GTSNPN and SVGIG (reference sequence). The CDR3 runs to 11 residues. V was trimmed by 3 bases and J by 4 bases, leaving 7 bases between them. CDR3 bases: TGTGCCTGGAGGACAGGTTACGAGCAGTACTTC. As protein: CAWRTGYEQYF.

The chain is built from TRBV4-1 and TRBJ2-5, with D perhaps TRBD1 or TRBD2 (5 bases each). CDR1 and CDR2 from the germline V gene are MGHRA and YSYEKL. The ends were cut back, 0 bases at V and 5 bases at J, with 13 bases in the middle. The CDR3 spans 15 residues. The CDR3 here is CASSQEEVGAETQYF. The CDR3 DNA reads as TGCGCCAGCAGCCAAGAGGAGGTAGGGGCGGAGACCCAGTACTTC.

This chain uses TRBV9 with TRBJ2-3; 7 bases match TRBD2. Germline V lookup: CDR1 SGDLS, CDR2 YYNGEE. V shed 4 bases, J shed 0 bases, and the junction held 11 bases outside the gene matches. This CDR3 is 17 amino acids long. CDR3 amino acids: CASSLQGAGFSTDTQYF. In DNA form, the CDR3 reads TGTGCCAGCAGCCTCCAAGGAGCGGGGTTTAGCACAGATACGCAGTATTTT.

The rearrangement links TRBV5-1 to TRBJ1-5; D is undetermined. The CDR3 spans 13 residues. Trimming stripped 0 bases from V and 4 bases from J, with 5 bases between. Germline CDR1 and CDR2: SGHRS and YFSETQ. The CDR3 here is CASSLGQNQPQHF. The CDR3 DNA reads as TGCGCCAGCAGCTTGGGGCAGAATCAGCCCCAGCATTTT.

The chain is built from TRBV4-2 and TRBJ2-7; D call uncertain. The V gene lost 0 bases and the J gene lost 2 bases, with 8 bases spanning the gap. The CDR3 length is 14 residues. Germline V CDR1 and CDR2: LGHNA, YNFKEQ. The chain's CDR3 is CASSQDPAAYEQYF. CDR3 nucleotide sequence: TGTGCCAGCAGCCAAGATCCGGCAGCCTACGAGCAGTACTTC.

The chain has TRBV28 and TRBJ1-5; D is perhaps TRBD1 (6 bases). V dropped 2 bases and J dropped 3 bases, with 11 bases sitting between them. The CDR3 is made up of 15 amino acids. The germline V gene encodes CDR1 MDHEN and CDR2 SYDVKM. In DNA form, the CDR3 reads TGTGCCAGCAGTTTAAAAGGGGGGGCCAATCAGCCCCAGCATTTT. This gives the protein CASSLKGGANQPQHF.

This sequence joins TRBV16 and TRBJ1-5; D gene ambiguous. The germline V and J ends were trimmed by 0 bases and 5 bases, with 11 bases remaining between them. The CDR3 totals 15 residues. Germline V CDR1 and CDR2: KGHSY, FQNENV. CDR3 sequence reads: CASSQSRAGDQPQHF. The CDR3 region has the DNA TGTGCCAGCAGCCAATCGAGGGCTGGGGATCAGCCCCAGCATTTT.

V usage is TRBV7-9 and J usage is TRBJ2-2; tentative D call: TRBD2 (6 bases). Germline values: CDR1 SEHNR, CDR2 FQNEAQ (reference sequence). V was pared by 3 bases and J by 4 bases, with 18 bases between. This CDR3 is built from 17 residues. CDR3: CASSLPPGRESTGELFF. In nucleotides, the CDR3 is TGTGCCAGCAGCTTGCCCCCGGGACGGGAGAGCACCGGGGAGCTGTTTTTT. Full variable domain (rest looked up from reference TRBV7-9 and TRBJ2-2): DTGVSQNPRHKITKRGQNVTFRCDPISEHNRLYWYRQTLGQGPEFLTYFQNEAQLEKSRLLSDRFSAERPKGSFSTLEIQRTEQGDSAMYLCASSLPPGRESTGELFFGEGSRLTVL.

The chain couples TRBV7-3 to TRBJ2-2; D gene uncertain. CDR3 size: 15 residues. Trimming took off 2 bases at V and 5 bases at J, with 12 bases between the two ends. In germline, CDR1 is SGHTA, CDR2 FQGTGA. The CDR3 DNA reads TGTGCCAGCAGCTTATCCACTCTGAGAACCGGGGAGCTGTTTTTT. This codes for CASSLSTLRTGELFF.